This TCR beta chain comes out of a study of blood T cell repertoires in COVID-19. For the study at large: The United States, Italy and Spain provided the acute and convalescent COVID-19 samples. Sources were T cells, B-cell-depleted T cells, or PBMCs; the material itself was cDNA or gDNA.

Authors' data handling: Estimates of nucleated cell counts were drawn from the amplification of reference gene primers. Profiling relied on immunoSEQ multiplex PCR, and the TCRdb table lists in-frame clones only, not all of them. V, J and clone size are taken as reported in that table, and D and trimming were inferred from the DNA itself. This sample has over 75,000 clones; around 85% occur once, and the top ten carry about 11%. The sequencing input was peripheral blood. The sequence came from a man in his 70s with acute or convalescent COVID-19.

CDR3 loop: CASSPADFANTGELFF. Written as DNA, the CDR3 is TGTGCCAGCTCACCAGCAGACTTCGCGAACACCGGGGAGCTGTTTTTT. The chain couples TRBV18 to TRBJ2-2, with D uncertain. V lost 2 bases, J lost 0 bases, and 10 bases lay in between. Germline V gene lookup returns CDR1 KGHSH and CDR2 LQKENI. The CDR3 contains 16 residues.